Sequencing of this T cell receptor beta chain was carried out in a study of spatial heterogeneity in lung cancer (dated 2019 in TCRdb). For context, the study as a whole: Beta-chain transcripts were consistently detected in greater numbers than alpha-chain transcripts, which likely reflects a higher abundance of beta-chain transcripts. The study linked features of the TCR repertoire to counts of nonsynonymous mutations, which were determined by whole-exome sequencing of tumor tissue. In the raw uncorrected reads, each unique combination of TCR and UMI appeared more than ten times on average. In non-small cell lung cancer, the study quantitatively compared TCR alpha and beta repertoires across several tumor regions, matched nontumor lung, and blood. At surgery, hundreds of tumor regions, around 68 matched nontumor lung samples and 56 PBMC samples were TCR-sequenced for both alpha and beta chains.

The library relied on 5' RACE. The reads were generated on a NextSeq 500. In the TCR library protocol, a unique molecular identifier was attached to each TCR cDNA molecule so that PCR and sequencing errors could be corrected. The authors processed their data as follows. TCR identification, UMI-based error correction and CDR3 extraction were performed with Decombinator tools. TCRs above a frequency of 2 per 1,000, corresponding to the top 1% of the tumor frequency distribution, were defined as expanded. Renyi diversity was calculated using the R vegan package after each repertoire was subsampled 100 times to 5,000 TCRs. To build CDR3 similarity networks, amino acid triplet string-kernel similarity was used, and CDR3s were connected when their pairwise similarity was above 0.82. The public reads were quality trimmed at Q25 with fastp and then assembled into clones with MiXCR by TCRdb, keeping productive beta chains. Records with the same CDR3 protein are collapsed into one entry carrying the most frequent genes and DNA. In this record, the V and J calls reflect TCRdb's handling and not the investigators' own analysis. The sample table shows 8,400 or so distinct CDR3 sequences, and roughly 4.5% are seen once. The ten largest clones capture 25% to 35% of the sample.

V lost 11 bases and J lost 7 bases, and the count of bases not matched to a germline gene is 13. CDR1 MDHEN and CDR2 SYDVKM were looked up in the germline V gene. The CDR3, from cysteine to phenylalanine, totals 14 residues. The kept DNA is CDR3 alone, 42 bases in frame from the first base. On the study overall, not on this receptor specifically: Ubiquitous expanded tumor TCRs were detected in blood more often at tumor resection than at routine follow-up. Confirming at a functional level the hypothesis that regional TCRs recognize regional mutations was considered to require additional single-cell paired TCR alpha and beta sequencing.

This clonotype was counted a few times. Its antigen is unknown. No qualities accompany the bases; no much larger clone lies one base away. Since it is a stray read in a library aimed at alpha chains, this beta chain has a size that is not meaningful. This specimen's time point label, per the study, means: sample taken at primary tumor resection. Without any cell sorting, TCR sequencing was performed on whole RNA extracted either from tumor and nontumor lung tissue or from cryopreserved PBMC samples. Samples were obtained from about 75 patients with early-stage, untreated non-small cell lung cancer from the lung TRACERx cohort. Patients were selected for TCR sequencing only if sufficient RNA was available from at least two tumor regions.

This material consisted of PBMCs, taken at surgery. This receptor was taken from a male donor with early-stage non-small cell lung cancer. The chain is encoded by TRBV28 joined to TRBJ2-2, with TRBD2 matching 7 junction bases. Here the CDR3 is given as CAYRAAGSHGELFF. The nucleotide sequence is given as TGTGCCTATAGGGCAGCGGGGTCTCACGGGGAGCTGTTTTTT. The full variable domain, with segments outside the CDR3 supplied by the reference TRBV28 and TRBJ2-2 proteins, appears as DVKVTQSSRYLVKRTGEKVFLECVQDMDHENMFWYRQDPGLGLRLIYFSYDVKMKEKGDIPEGYSVSREKKERFSLILESASTNQTSMYLCAYRAAGSHGELFFGEGSRLTVL.